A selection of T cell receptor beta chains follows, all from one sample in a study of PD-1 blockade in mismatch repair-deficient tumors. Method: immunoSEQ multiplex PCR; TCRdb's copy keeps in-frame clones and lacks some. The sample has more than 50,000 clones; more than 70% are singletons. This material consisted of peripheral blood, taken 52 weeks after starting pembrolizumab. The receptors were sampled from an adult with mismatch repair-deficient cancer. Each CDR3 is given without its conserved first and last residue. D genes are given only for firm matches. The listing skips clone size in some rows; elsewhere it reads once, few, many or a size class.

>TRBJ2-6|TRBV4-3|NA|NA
ASSHPDTSGANVLT
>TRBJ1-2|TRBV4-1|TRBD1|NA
ASSQTDPEQGRGYT
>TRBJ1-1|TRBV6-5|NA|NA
ASGLPEAF
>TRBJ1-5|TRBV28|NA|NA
ASSFGGVQPQH
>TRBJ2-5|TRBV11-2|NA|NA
ASSLAAVGETQY
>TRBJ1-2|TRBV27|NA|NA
ASSLGVGDGYT
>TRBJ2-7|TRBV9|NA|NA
ASSVAWGGAYEQY
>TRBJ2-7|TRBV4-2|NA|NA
ASSHFFGTLYEQY
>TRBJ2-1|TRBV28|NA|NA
ASSTYRVEQF
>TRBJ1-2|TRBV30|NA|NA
AWSVPRMLGGYT
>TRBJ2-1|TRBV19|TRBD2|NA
ASSIIASGISPGNEQF
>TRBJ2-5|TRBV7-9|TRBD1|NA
ASSPDRGRKTQY
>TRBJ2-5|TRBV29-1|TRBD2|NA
SLRGGLSETQY
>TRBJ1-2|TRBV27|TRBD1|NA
ASSLSTGFPYGYT
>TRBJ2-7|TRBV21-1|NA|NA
ASSTKEEGPGEQY
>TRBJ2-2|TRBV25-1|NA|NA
ASSGLAGNTGELF
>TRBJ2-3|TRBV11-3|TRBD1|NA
ASSPRRGQSPTDTQY
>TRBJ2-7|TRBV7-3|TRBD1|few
ASSLGTGLSYEQY
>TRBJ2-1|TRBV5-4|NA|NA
ASSFGGVSEQF
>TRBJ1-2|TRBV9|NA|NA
ASSDREGVRDYGYT
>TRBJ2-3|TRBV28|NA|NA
ASSAPRREVRRLVDTQY
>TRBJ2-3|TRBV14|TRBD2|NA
ASSQGGTSGTFARTDTQY
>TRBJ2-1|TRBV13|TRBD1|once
ASSGDREEYNEQF
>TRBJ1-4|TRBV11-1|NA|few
ASSLRVDEKLF
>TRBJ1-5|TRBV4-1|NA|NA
ASSQDRVQPQH
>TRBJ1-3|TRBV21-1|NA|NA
ASSTLDPDEALGNTIY
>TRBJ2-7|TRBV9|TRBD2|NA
ASSVGLGLAAYEQY
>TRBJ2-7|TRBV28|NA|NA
AAGRGSYEQY
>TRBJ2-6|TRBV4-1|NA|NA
ASSLSSGANVLT
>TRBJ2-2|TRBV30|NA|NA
AWSVRGASGMNTGELF
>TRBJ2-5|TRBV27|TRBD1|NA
ASSPQGGMGETQY
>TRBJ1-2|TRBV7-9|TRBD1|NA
ASSFAGGYGYT
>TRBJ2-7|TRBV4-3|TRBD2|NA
ASSQDLGRWTSGSSYEQY
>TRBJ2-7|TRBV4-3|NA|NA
ASSPGPYYEQY
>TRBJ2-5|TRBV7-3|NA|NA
ASSLGQNPYEETQY
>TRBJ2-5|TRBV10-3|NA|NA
AISESERRQETQY
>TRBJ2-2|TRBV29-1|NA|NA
SATRPTGELF
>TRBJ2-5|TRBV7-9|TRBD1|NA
ASSPTGLQETQY
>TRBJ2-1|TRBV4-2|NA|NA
ASSQVGRGHEQF
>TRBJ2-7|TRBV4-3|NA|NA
ASSQDTVFYEQY
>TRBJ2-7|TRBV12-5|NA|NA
ASGPRDGIYEQY
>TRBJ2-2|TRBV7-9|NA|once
ASSLAWVGELF